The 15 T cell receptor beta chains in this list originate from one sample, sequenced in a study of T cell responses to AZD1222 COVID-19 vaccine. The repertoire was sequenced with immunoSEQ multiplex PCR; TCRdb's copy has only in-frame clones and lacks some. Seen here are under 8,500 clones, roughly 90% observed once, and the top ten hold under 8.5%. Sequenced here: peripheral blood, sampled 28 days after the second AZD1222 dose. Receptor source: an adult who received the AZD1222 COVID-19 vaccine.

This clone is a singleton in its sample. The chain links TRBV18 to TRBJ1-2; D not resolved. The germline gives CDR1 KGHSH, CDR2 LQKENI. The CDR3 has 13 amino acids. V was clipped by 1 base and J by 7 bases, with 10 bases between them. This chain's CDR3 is CASSPLSPSGYTF. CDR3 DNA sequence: TGTGCCAGCTCACCACTTAGCCCCTCTGGCTACACCTTC. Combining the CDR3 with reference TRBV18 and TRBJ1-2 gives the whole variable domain NAGVMQNPRHLVRRRGQEARLRCSPMKGHSHVYWYRQLPEEGLKFMVYLQKENIIDESGMPKERFSAEFPKEGPSILRIQQVVRGDSAAYFCASSPLSPSGYTFGSGTRLTVV.

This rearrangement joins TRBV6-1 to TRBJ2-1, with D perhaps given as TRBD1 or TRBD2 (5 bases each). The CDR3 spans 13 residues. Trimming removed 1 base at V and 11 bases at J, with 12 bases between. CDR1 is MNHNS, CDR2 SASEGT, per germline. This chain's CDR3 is CASSEERGWKQFF. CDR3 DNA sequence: TGTGCCAGCAGTGAAGAGAGGGGCTGGAAGCAGTTCTTC.

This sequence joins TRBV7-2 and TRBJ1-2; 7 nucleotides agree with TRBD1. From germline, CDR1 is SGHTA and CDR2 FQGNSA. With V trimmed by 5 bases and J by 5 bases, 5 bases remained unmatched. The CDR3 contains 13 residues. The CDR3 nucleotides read TGTGCCAGCAGCGCCGGGACAGCTTATGGCTACACCTTC. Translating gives CASSAGTAYGYTF.

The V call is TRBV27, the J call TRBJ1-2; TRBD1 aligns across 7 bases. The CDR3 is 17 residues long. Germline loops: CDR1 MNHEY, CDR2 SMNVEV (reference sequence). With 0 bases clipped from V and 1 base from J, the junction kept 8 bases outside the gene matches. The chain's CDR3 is CASSLSPTGASNYGYTF. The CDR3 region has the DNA TGTGCCAGCAGTTTATCACCCACAGGGGCGAGTAACTATGGCTACACCTTC.

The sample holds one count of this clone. The CDR3 reads CASSPRTSGRGTGELFF. CDR3 nucleotide sequence: TGTGCCAGTAGTCCAAGGACTAGCGGGAGAGGGACCGGGGAGCTGTTTTTT. The genes are TRBV19 and TRBJ2-2; 13 bases agree with TRBD2. The CDR3 runs 17 residues. The germline gives CDR1 LNHDA, CDR2 SQIVND (reference sequence). Unmatched junction bases numbered 8, after V lost 5 bases and J lost 5 bases.

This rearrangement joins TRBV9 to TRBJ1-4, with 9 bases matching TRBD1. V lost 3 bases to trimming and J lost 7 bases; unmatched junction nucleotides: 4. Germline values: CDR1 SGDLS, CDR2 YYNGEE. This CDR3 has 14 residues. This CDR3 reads CASSGDRGGEKLFF. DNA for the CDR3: TGTGCCAGCAGCGGAGACAGGGGGGGTGAAAAACTGTTTTTT. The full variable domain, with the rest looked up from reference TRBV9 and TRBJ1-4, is DSGVTQTPKHLITATGQRVTLRCSPRSGDLSVYWYQQSLDQGLQFLIQYYNGEERAKGNILERFSAQQFPDLHSELNLSSLELGDSALYFCASSGDRGGEKLFFGSGTQLSVL.

The CDR3 bases are TGCGCCAGCAGCCAAGTCCCCTACGGCAGGGGTTCCGGGGAGCTGTTTTTT. It encodes CASSQVPYGRGSGELFF. The chain links TRBV4-1 to TRBJ2-2, with D perhaps TRBD1 (6 bases). V lost 1 base to trimming and J lost 6 bases, with 18 bases between them. The germline CDR1 and CDR2 sequences are MGHRA and YSYEKL. The CDR3 runs 17 residues.

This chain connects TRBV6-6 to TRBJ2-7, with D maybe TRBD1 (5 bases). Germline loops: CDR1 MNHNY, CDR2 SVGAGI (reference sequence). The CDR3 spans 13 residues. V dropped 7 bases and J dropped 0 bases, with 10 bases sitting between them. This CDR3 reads CASTRANSYEQYF. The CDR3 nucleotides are TGTGCCAGCACCAGGGCGAACTCCTACGAGCAGTACTTC.

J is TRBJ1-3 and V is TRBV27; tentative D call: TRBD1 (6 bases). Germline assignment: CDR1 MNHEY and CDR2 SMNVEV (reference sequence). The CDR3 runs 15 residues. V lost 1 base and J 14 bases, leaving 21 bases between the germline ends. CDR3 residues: CASSLLETSGVQLYF. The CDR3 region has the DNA TGTGCCAGCAGTTTATTAGAGACGTCAGGGGTGCAACTATATTTT.

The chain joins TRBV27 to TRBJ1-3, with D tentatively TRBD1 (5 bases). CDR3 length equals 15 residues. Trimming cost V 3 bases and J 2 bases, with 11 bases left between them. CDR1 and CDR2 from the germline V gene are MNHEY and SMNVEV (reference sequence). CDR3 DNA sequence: TGTGCCAGCAGTTTGGGCAGGGCAACTGGAAACACCATATATTTT. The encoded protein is CASSLGRATGNTIYF.

CDR3 nucleotides: TGTGCCAGCAGCGTAGAACCGAGCTCCTACAATGAGCAGTTCTTC. Encoded protein: CASSVEPSSYNEQFF. The chain carries TRBV9 and TRBJ2-1; D unclear. The germline V and J ends were trimmed by 0 bases and 0 bases, with 7 bases remaining between them. In germline, CDR1 is SGDLS, CDR2 YYNGEE. The CDR3 sequence is 15 residues long.

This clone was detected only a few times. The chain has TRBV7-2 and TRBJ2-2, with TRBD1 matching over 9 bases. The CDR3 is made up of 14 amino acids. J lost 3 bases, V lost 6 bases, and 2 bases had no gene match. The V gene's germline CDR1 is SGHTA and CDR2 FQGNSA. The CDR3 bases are TGTGCCAGCAGGGGACAGGGAGACACCGGGGAGCTGTTTTTT. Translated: CASRGQGDTGELFF.

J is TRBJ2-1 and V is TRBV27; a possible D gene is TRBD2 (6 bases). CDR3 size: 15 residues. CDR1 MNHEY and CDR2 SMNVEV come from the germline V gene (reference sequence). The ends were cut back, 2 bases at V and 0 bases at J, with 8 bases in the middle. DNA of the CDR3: TGTGCCAGCAGTTTAGCGGGGAGCTCCTACAATGAGCAGTTCTTC. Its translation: CASSLAGSSYNEQFF.

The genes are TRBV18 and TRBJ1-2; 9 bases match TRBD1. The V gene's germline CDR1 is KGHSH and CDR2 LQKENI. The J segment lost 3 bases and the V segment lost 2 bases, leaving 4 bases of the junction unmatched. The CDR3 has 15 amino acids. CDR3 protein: CASSPGQGTDYGYTF. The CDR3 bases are TGTGCCAGCTCACCAGGACAGGGGACCGACTATGGCTACACCTTC.

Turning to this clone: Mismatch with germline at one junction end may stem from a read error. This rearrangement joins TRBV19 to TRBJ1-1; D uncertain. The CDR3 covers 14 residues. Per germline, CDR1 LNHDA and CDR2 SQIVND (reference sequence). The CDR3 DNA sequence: TGTGCCAGTAGCATAGGCGACCTGCCCACTGAAGCTTTCTTT. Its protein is CASSIGDLPTEAFF. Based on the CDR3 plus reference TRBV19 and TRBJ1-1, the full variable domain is DGGITQSPKYLFRKEGQNVTLSCEQNLNHDAMYWYRQDPGQGLRLIYYSQIVNDFQKGDIAEGYSVSREKKESFPLTVTSAQKNPTAFYLCASSIGDLPTEAFFGQGTRLTVV.